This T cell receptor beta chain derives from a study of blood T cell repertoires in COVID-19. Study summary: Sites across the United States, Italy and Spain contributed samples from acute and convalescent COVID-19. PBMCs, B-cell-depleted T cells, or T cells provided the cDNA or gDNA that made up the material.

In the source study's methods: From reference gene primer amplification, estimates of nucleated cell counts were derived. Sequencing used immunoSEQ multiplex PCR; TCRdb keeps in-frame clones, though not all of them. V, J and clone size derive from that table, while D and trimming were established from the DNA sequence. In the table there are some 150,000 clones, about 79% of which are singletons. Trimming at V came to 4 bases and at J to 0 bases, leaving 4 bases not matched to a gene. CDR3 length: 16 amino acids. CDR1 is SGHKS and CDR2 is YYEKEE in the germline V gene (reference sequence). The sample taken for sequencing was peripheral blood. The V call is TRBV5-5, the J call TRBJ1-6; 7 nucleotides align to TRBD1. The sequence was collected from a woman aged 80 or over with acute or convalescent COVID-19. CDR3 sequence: CASSPTGSSYNSPLHF. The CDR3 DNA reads TGTGCCAGCAGCCCGACAGGGAGCTCCTATAATTCACCCCTCCACTTT.